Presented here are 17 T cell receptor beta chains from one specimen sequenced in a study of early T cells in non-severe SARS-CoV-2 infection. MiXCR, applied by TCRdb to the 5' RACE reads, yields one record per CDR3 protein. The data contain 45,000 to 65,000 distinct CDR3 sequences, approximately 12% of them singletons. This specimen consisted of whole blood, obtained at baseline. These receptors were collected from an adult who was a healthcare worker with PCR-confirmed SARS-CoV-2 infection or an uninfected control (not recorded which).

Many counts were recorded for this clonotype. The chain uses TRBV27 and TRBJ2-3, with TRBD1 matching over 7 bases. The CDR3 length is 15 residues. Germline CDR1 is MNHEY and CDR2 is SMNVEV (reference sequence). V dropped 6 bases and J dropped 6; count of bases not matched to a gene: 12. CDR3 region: CASSLTGDRRDTQYF. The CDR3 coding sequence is TGTGCCAGCAGCCTAACAGGGGACCGGCGGGATACGCAGTATTTT.

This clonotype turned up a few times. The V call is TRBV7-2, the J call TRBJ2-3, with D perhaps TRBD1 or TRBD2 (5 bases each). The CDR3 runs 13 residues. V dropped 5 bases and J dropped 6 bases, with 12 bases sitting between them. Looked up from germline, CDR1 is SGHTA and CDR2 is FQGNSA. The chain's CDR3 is CASSGLGVDTQYF. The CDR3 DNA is TGTGCCAGCAGCGGGCTGGGGGTCGATACGCAGTATTTT.

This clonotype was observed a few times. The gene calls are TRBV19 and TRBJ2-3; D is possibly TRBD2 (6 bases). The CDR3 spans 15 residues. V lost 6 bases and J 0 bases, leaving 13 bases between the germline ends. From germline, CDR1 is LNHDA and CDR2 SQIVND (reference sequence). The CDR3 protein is CASRLERASTDTQYF. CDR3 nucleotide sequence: TGTGCCAGTAGGCTGGAGCGGGCTAGCACAGATACGCAGTATTTT.

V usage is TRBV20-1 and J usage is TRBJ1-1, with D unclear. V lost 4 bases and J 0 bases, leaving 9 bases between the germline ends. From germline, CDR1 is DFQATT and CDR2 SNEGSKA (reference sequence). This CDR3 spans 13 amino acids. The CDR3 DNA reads TGCAGTGCTACCCACTATGTGAACACTGAAGCTTTCTTT. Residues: CSATHYVNTEAFF.

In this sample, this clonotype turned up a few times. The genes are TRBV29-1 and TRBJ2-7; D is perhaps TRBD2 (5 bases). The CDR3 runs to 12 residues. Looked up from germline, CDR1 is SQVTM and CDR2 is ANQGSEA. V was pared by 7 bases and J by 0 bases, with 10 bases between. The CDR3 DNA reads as TGCAGCGGCCGAGACTACTCCTACGAGCAGTACTTC. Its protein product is CSGRDYSYEQYF.

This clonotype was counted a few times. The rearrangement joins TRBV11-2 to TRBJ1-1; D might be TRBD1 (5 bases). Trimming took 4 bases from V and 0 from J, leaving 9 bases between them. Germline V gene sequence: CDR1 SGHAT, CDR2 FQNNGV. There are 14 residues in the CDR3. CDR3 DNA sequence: TGTGCCAGCAGCTCGGGACGGGTGAACACTGAAGCTTTCTTT. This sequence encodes CASSSGRVNTEAFF. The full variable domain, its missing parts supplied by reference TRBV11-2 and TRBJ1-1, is EAGVAQSPRYKIIEKRQSVAFWCNPISGHATLYWYQQILGQGPKLLIQFQNNGVVDDSQLPKDRFSAERLKGVDSTLKIQPAKLEDSAVYLCASSSGRVNTEAFFGQGTRLTVV.

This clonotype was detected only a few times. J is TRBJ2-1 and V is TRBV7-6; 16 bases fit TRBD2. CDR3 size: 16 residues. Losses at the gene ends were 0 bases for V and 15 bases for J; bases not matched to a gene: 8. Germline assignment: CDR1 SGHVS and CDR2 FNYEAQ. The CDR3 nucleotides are TGTGCCAGCAGCTTAGCGCCGGGACTAGCGGGAGGGCTACCGTTCTTC. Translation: CASSLAPGLAGGLPFF.

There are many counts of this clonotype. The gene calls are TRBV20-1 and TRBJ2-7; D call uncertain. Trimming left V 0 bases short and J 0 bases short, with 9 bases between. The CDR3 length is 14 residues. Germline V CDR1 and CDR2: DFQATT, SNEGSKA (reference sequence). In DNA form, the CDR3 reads TGCAGTGCTAGAGAATGGTCCACCTCCTACGAGCAGTACTTC. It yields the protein CSAREWSTSYEQYF.

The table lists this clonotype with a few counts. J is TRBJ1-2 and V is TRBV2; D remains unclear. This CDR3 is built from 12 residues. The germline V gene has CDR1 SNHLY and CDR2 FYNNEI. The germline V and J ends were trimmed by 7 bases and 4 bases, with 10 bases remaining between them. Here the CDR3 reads CASTRAGYGYTF. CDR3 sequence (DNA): TGTGCCAGCACCCGGGCGGGCTATGGCTACACCTTC.

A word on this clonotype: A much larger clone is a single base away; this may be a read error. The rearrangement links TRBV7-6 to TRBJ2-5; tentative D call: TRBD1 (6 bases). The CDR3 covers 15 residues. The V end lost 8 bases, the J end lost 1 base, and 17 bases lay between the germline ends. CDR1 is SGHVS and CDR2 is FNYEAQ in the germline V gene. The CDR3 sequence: CASGSRDNAQETQYF. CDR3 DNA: TGTGCCAGCGGCTCCCGGGACAACGCCCAAGAGACCCAGTACTTC.

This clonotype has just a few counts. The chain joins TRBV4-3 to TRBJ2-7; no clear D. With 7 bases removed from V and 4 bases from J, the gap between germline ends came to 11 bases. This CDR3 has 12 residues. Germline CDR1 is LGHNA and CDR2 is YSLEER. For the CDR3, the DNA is TGCGCCAGCACCGTCCCAGTTTACGAGCAGTACTTC. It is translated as CASTVPVYEQYF.

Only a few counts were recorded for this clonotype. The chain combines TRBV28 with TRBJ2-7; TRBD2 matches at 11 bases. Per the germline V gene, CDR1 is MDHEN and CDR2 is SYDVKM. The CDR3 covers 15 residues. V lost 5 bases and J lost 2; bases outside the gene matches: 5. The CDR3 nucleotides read TGTGCCAGCAGTGCCCCGACTAGCGGGACCTACGAGCAGTACTTC. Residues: CASSAPTSGTYEQYF.

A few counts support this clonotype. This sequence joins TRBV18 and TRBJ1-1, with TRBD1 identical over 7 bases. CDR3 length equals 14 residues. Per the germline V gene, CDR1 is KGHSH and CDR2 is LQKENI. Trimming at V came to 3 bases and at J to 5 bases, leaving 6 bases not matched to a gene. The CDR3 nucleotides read TGTGCCAGCTCACCGGGCACAGGGGAGACTGAAGCTTTCTTT. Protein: CASSPGTGETEAFF.

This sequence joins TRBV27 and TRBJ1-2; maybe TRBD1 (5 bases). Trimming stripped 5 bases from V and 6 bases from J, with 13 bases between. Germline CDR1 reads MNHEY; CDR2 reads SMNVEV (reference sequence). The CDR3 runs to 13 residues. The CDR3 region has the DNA TGTGCCAGCAGTCCACGGGACGGCCATGGCTACACCTTC. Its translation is CASSPRDGHGYTF.

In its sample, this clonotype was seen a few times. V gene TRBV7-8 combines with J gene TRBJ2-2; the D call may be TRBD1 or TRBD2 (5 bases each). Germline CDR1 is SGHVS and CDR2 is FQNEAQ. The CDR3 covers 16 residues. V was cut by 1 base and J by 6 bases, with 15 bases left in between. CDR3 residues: CASSLEGTLIPGELFF. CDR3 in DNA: TGTGCCAGCAGCTTAGAAGGGACGCTAATCCCCGGGGAGCTGTTTTTT.

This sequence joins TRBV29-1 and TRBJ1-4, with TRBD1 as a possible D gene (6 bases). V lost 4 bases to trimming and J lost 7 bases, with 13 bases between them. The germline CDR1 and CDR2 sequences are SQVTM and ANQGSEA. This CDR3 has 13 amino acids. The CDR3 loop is CSVVGQGFEKLFF. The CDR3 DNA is TGCAGCGTTGTCGGTCAGGGGTTTGAAAAACTGTTTTTT.

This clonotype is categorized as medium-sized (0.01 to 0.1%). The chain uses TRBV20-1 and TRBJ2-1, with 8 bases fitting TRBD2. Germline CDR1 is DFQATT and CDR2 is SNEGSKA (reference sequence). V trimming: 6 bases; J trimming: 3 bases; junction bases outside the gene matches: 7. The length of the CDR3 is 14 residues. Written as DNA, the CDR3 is TGCAGTGCCCCGACTAGCGACGACTACAATGAGCAGTTCTTC. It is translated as CSAPTSDDYNEQFF.